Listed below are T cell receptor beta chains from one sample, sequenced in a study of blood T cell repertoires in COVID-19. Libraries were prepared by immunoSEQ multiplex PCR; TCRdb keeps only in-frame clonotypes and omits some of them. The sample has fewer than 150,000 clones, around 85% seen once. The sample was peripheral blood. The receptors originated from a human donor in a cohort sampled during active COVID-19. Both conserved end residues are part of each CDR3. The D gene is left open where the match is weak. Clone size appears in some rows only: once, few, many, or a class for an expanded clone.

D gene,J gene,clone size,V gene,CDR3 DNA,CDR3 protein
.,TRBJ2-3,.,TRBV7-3,TGTGCCAGCAGCGTGGGACTGAGCACAGATACGCAGTATTTT,CASSVGLSTDTQYF
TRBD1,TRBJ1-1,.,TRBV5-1,TGCGCCAGCAGCTCCGGGACAGGGTCCTCTGAAGCTTTCTTT,CASSSGTGSSEAFF
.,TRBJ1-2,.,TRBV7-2,TGTGCCAGCAGCTTAGCTGGGGCCCGAAGCTCGAACGGCTACACCTTC,CASSLAGARSSNGYTF
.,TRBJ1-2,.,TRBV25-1,TGTGCCAGCAGGGGGCTTTTTGGCTACACCTTC,CASRGLFGYTF
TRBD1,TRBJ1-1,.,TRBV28,TGTGCCAGTGAGGACAGGGTAATCACTTTCTTT,CASEDRVITFF
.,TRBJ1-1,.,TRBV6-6,TGTGCCAGCAGTTACGGTTCTGGGGCGAACACTGAAGCTTTCTTT,CASSYGSGANTEAFF
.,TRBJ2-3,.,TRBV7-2,TGTGCCAGCAGCTTATTGCGGACATTGGATACGCAGTATTTT,CASSLLRTLDTQYF
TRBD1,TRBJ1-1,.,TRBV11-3,TGTGCCAGCAGCAGACAGGGCGGCGATGAAGCTTTCTTT,CASSRQGGDEAFF
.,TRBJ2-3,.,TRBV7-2,TGTGCCAGCAGCTTATTCGGGGGGCCGTCTAGCACAGATACGCAGTATTTT,CASSLFGGPSSTDTQYF
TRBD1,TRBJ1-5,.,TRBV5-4,TGTGCCAGCAGCCTCGATCCGGGACAGGGGGCGAATCAGCCCCAGCATTTT,CASSLDPGQGANQPQHF
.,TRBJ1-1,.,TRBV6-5,TGTGCCAGCAGACAGGGCCTCACTGAAGCTTTCTTT,CASRQGLTEAFF
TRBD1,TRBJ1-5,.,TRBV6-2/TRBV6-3,TGTGCCAGCAGTACCAGGGACAGGGTAGGGCAGCCCCAGCATTTT,CASSTRDRVGQPQHF
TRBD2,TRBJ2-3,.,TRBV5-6,TGTGCCAGCAGCCCACACGGACTAGCGGGGAGGGATACGCAGTATTTT,CASSPHGLAGRDTQYF
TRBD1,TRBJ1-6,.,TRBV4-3,TGCGCCAGCAGCCAAGATAGCCCAGGGGGAGATAATTCACCCCTCCACTTT,CASSQDSPGGDNSPLHF
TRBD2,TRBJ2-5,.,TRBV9,TGTGCCAGCTCGATAGCGGGGGGGCCGGAGACCCAGTACTTC,CASSIAGGPETQYF
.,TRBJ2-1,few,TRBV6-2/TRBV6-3,TGTGCCAGCAGTTACTCGCCCGGGGTCGATGAGCAGTTCTTC,CASSYSPGVDEQFF
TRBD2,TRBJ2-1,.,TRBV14,TGTGCCAGCAGCCAACACCTCGGCGGGGGGGCTGATGAGCAGTTCTTC,CASSQHLGGGADEQFF
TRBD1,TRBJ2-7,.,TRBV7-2,TGTGCCAGCAGCAATCCCCCGGGACAGAGCTACGAGCAGTACTTC,CASSNPPGQSYEQYF
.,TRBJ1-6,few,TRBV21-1,TGTGCCAGCAGCAAACGGGACAGCCATAATTCACCCCTCCACTTT,CASSKRDSHNSPLHF
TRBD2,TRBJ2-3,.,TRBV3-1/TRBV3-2,TGTGCCAGCAGCCAAGCTCTCCCGACTAGCGGGCCCGATACGCAGTATTTT,CASSQALPTSGPDTQYF
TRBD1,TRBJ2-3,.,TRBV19,TGTGCCAGTCACAGGGGAACCCTCGATACGCAGTATTTT,CASHRGTLDTQYF
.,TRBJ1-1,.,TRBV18,TGTGCCAGCTCGCCGGGGAGGACCTATACTGAAGCTTTCTTT,CASSPGRTYTEAFF
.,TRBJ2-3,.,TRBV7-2,TGTGCCAGCAGGGGGGGTGCGGATACGCAGTATTTT,CASRGGADTQYF
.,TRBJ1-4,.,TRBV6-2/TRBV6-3,TGTGCCAGCAGTTACGAGGGGAGGTCTGAAAAACTGTTTTTT,CASSYEGRSEKLFF
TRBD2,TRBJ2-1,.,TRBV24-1,TGTGCCACCAGTGGCCCCACTAGCGGGGGGGCGTCGTATGAGCAGTTCTTC,CATSGPTSGGASYEQFF
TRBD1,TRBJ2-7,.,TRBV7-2,TGTGCCAGCAGCTCCTCGACAGGGACCTACGAGCAGTACTTC,CASSSSTGTYEQYF
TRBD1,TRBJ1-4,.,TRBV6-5,TGTGCCAGCAGTTCCACAGGGGGGTTCGATGAAAAACTGTTTTTT,CASSSTGGFDEKLFF
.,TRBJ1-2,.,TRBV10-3,TGTGCCATCAGTGTGACAGACTATGGCTACACCTTC,CAISVTDYGYTF
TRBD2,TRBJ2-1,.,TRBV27,TGTGCCAGCAGGCTAGCGGGGAACTACAATGAGCAGTTCTTC,CASRLAGNYNEQFF
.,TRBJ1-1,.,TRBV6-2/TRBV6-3,TGTGCCAGCAGTTGGGGCCAATCGAACACTGAAGCTTTCTTT,CASSWGQSNTEAFF
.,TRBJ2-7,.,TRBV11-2,TGTGCCAGCAGCGCCGAACTCGAGCAGTACTTC,CASSAELEQYF
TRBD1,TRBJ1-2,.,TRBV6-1,TGTGCCAGCAGTGATGAGAGGACAGGGGAGATCTATGGCTACACCTTC,CASSDERTGEIYGYTF
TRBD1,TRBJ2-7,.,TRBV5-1,TGCGCCAGCTCGGGACAGGCGGGCGGTTACGAGCAGTACTTC,CASSGQAGGYEQYF
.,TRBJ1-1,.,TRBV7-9,TGTGCCAGCAGCTTAGAAACTAGAGCTTTCTTT,CASSLETRAFF
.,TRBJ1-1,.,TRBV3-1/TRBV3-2,TGTGCCAGCACCCTGGGGCCTGAAGCTTTCTTT,CASTLGPEAFF
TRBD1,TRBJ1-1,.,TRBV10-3,TGTGCCATCAGTGAGTCGCAGGGGGCAGGCACTGAAGCTTTCTTT,CAISESQGAGTEAFF
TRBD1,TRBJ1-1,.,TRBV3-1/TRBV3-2,TGTGCCAGCAGCCAAGTTAGGGGGCAAGTTATTGAAGCTTTCTTT,CASSQVRGQVIEAFF
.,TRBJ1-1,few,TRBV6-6,TGTGCCAGCAGTTTAGATCCCGGGATCATCGGGACTGAAGCTTTCTTT,CASSLDPGIIGTEAFF
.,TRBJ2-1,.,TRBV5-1,TGCGCCAGCAGCTTGGATAGCGGCTCCTACAATGAGCAGTTCTTC,CASSLDSGSYNEQFF
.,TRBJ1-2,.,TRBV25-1,TGTGCCAGCAGTGGGTTCGGTAACTATGGCTACACCTTC,CASSGFGNYGYTF
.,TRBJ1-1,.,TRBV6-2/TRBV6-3,TGTGCCAGCAGTACCCCTCCAGGGTTCATGAACACTGAAGCTTTCTTT,CASSTPPGFMNTEAFF
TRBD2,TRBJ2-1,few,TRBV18,TGTGCCAGCTCCCTCCTTGTGCTAGCGGGGGCCTCGAGGAACAATGAGCAGTTCTTC,CASSLLVLAGASRNNEQFF
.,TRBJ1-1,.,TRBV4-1,TGCGCCAGCAGCCCAAGAGAGGTAGTGAACACTGAAGCTTTCTTT,CASSPREVVNTEAFF
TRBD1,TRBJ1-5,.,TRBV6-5,TGTGCCAGCAGGGGACAGGGCAATCAGCCCCAGCATTTT,CASRGQGNQPQHF
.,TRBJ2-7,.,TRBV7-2,TGTGCCAGCAGCCCATGGGGCGAAGGGATCTACGAGCAGTACTTC,CASSPWGEGIYEQYF
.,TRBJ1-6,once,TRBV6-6,TGTGCCAGCATGACAGTCCTTGGGGATTCACCCCTCCACTTT,CASMTVLGDSPLHF
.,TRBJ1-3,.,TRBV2,TGTGCCAGCAGTGAAAGGGGCGGCCCCTTCTCTGGAAACACCATATATTTT,CASSERGGPFSGNTIYF
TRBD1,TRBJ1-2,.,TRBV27,TGTGCCAGCAGTGCCGGGACAGGGGGCGACTATGGCTACACCTTC,CASSAGTGGDYGYTF
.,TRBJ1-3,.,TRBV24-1,TGTGCCACCAGTGGGGCCGGCGCTGGAAACACCATATATTTT,CATSGAGAGNTIYF
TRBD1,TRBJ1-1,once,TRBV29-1,TGCAGCGTTGACTTCCCAAACAGGGGCCGTTTGGCAACAGAGAACACTGAAGCTTTCTTT,CSVDFPNRGRLATENTEAFF
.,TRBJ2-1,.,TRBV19,TGTGCCAGTCCGGAGGCGGGGGCGGCGTCCTACAATGAGCAGTTCTTC,CASPEAGAASYNEQFF
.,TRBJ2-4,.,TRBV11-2,TGTGCCAGCAGCTTAGAGGGGGGAAAACCAAACATTCAGTACTTC,CASSLEGGKPNIQYF
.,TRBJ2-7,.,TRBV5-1,TGCGCCAGCAGCTTAGTCCAGCGGCAGGTCGACGAGCAGTACTTC,CASSLVQRQVDEQYF
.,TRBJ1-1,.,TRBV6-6,TGTGCCAGCACCGTAGACAGTTACACTGAAGCTTTCTTT,CASTVDSYTEAFF
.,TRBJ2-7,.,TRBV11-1,TGTGCCAGCAGCCAACAGGGATTCGAGCAGTACTTC,CASSQQGFEQYF
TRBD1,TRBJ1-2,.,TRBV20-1,TGCAGTGCTAGTAAAGCTCTGGGACAGGGGGGTGGCTACACCTTC,CSASKALGQGGGYTF
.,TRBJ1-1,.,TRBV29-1,TGCAGCGGGGGCAGGACTCCGAACACTGAAGCTTTCTTT,CSGGRTPNTEAFF
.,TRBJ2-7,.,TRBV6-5,TGTGCCAGCATCGAAGGGGACTGGGGGGAGCAGTACTTC,CASIEGDWGEQYF
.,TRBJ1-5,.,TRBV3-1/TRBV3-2,TGTGCCAGCAGGGAAGGGAGGGGGTTGGAGCCCCAGCATTTT,CASREGRGLEPQHF